Listed below are T cell receptor beta chains from one sample, sequenced in a study of Ad26.COV2.S vaccination and SARS-CoV-2 variants. Only in-frame clones appear in the TCRdb table, and some are missing; sequencing was by immunoSEQ multiplex PCR. The profile shows 240,000 or so clones, roughly 90% of them singletons. The sequencing used peripheral blood, collected in a trial of Ad26.COV2.S vaccine versus placebo. The receptors shown here come from a person aged 18-65 years who received the Ad26.COV2.S COVID-19 vaccine or a placebo. The CDR3 runs from the conserved cysteine through the conserved F or W. The order of the fields is CDR3 protein, CDR3 DNA, V gene, clone size, D gene, J gene. A D gene is named only where the DNA matches it firmly. Size tells how often a clone was seen (once, few, many) or the class of an expanded clone, and some rows leave it out.

CDR3: CASSLNYPGSLSTDTQYF
DNA: TGCGCCAGCAGCTTGAATTACCCAGGCTCCCTTAGCACAGATACGCAGTATTTT
V: TRBV5-1
size: -
D: -
J: TRBJ2-3

CDR3: CASSPEGTSTDTQYF
DNA: TGCGCCAGCAGCCCAGAGGGTACTAGCACAGATACGCAGTATTTT
V: TRBV4-3
size: -
D: -
J: TRBJ2-3

CDR3: CASSSSTSSGNTIYF
DNA: TGTGCCAGCAGCTCATCGACGAGCTCTGGAAACACCATATATTTT
V: TRBV7-6
size: -
D: -
J: TRBJ1-3

CDR3: CASSQNSQETQYF
DNA: TGTGCCAGCTCACAAAATAGCCAAGAGACCCAGTACTTC
V: TRBV18
size: -
D: -
J: TRBJ2-5

CDR3: CASSKPSGVDTEAFF
DNA: TGTGCCAGCAGCAAACCTTCGGGGGTAGACACTGAAGCTTTCTTT
V: TRBV21-1
size: -
D: -
J: TRBJ1-1

CDR3: CSVSRGSYEQYF
DNA: TGCAGCGTTAGTCGGGGCTCCTACGAGCAGTACTTC
V: TRBV29-1
size: -
D: -
J: TRBJ2-7

CDR3: CASKDPSNQPQHF
DNA: TGTGCCAGCAAAGATCCAAGCAATCAGCCCCAGCATTTT
V: TRBV13
size: -
D: -
J: TRBJ1-5

CDR3: CASSERGANQPQHF
DNA: TGTGCCAGCAGTGAAAGAGGGGCCAATCAGCCCCAGCATTTT
V: TRBV25-1
size: -
D: -
J: TRBJ1-5

CDR3: CASAPPGTEAFF
DNA: TGCGCCAGCGCCCCCCCGGGAACTGAAGCTTTCTTT
V: TRBV10-2
size: -
D: -
J: TRBJ1-1

CDR3: CASSPGQGMSQPQHF
DNA: TGTGCCAGCAGCCCGGGACAGGGAATGAGTCAGCCCCAGCATTTT
V: TRBV6-5
size: -
D: TRBD1
J: TRBJ1-5

CDR3: CAISPLADRGQETQYF
DNA: TGTGCCATCAGCCCTCTAGCCGACAGGGGGCAAGAGACCCAGTACTTC
V: TRBV10-3
size: -
D: TRBD1
J: TRBJ2-5

CDR3: CAGGRGGGTSNQPQHF
DNA: TGTGCCGGAGGTCGTGGAGGGGGCACGAGCAATCAGCCCCAGCATTTT
V: TRBV19
size: once
D: TRBD1
J: TRBJ1-5

CDR3: CAWSFRTGGLSQPQHF
DNA: TGTGCCTGGAGTTTCAGGACAGGGGGCTTGAGCCAGCCCCAGCATTTT
V: TRBV30
size: -
D: TRBD1
J: TRBJ1-5

CDR3: CASSIEGPGGQETQYF
DNA: TGTGCCAGTAGTATAGAGGGTCCGGGAGGCCAAGAGACCCAGTACTTC
V: TRBV19
size: -
D: TRBD2
J: TRBJ2-5

CDR3: CASSQGTAIQETQYF
DNA: TGTGCCAGCAGCCAAGGTACAGCTATCCAAGAGACCCAGTACTTC
V: TRBV14
size: -
D: -
J: TRBJ2-5

CDR3: CATRTGGYVNEKLFF
DNA: TGTGCCACGAGGACAGGGGGATATGTTAATGAAAAACTGTTTTTT
V: TRBV28
size: -
D: TRBD1
J: TRBJ1-4

CDR3: CSVEGGQRLYGYTF
DNA: TGCAGCGTTGAGGGGGGACAGCGATTATATGGCTACACCTTC
V: TRBV29-1
size: -
D: TRBD1
J: TRBJ1-2

CDR3: CASSQPGQGAGEKLFF
DNA: TGTGCCAGCAGCCAACCCGGACAGGGAGCTGGTGAAAAACTGTTTTTT
V: TRBV28
size: -
D: TRBD1
J: TRBJ1-4

CDR3: CASSSGSRDSRNQPQHF
DNA: TGTGCCAGTAGTAGTGGCTCCCGGGACAGTCGTAATCAGCCCCAGCATTTT
V: TRBV19
size: many
D: TRBD1
J: TRBJ1-5

CDR3: CATSRDYADSNTEAFF
DNA: TGTGCCACCAGCAGAGATTACGCGGACAGTAACACTGAAGCTTTCTTT
V: TRBV15
size: once
D: -
J: TRBJ1-1